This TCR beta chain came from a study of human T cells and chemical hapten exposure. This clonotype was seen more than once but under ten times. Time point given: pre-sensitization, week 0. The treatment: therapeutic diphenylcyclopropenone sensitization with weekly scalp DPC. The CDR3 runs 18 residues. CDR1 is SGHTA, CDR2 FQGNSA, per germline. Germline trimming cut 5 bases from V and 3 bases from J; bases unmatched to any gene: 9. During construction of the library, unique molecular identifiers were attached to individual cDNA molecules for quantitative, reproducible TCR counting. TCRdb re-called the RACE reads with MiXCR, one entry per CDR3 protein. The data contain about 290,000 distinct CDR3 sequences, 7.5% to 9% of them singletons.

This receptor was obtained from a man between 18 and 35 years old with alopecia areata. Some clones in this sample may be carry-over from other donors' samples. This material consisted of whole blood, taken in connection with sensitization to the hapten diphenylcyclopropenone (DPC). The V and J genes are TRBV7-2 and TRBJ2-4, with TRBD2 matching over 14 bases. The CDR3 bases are TGTGCCAGCAGCCCCCGGACTAGCGGGGGGTTCAACAAAAACATTCAGTACTTC. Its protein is CASSPRTSGGFNKNIQYF.